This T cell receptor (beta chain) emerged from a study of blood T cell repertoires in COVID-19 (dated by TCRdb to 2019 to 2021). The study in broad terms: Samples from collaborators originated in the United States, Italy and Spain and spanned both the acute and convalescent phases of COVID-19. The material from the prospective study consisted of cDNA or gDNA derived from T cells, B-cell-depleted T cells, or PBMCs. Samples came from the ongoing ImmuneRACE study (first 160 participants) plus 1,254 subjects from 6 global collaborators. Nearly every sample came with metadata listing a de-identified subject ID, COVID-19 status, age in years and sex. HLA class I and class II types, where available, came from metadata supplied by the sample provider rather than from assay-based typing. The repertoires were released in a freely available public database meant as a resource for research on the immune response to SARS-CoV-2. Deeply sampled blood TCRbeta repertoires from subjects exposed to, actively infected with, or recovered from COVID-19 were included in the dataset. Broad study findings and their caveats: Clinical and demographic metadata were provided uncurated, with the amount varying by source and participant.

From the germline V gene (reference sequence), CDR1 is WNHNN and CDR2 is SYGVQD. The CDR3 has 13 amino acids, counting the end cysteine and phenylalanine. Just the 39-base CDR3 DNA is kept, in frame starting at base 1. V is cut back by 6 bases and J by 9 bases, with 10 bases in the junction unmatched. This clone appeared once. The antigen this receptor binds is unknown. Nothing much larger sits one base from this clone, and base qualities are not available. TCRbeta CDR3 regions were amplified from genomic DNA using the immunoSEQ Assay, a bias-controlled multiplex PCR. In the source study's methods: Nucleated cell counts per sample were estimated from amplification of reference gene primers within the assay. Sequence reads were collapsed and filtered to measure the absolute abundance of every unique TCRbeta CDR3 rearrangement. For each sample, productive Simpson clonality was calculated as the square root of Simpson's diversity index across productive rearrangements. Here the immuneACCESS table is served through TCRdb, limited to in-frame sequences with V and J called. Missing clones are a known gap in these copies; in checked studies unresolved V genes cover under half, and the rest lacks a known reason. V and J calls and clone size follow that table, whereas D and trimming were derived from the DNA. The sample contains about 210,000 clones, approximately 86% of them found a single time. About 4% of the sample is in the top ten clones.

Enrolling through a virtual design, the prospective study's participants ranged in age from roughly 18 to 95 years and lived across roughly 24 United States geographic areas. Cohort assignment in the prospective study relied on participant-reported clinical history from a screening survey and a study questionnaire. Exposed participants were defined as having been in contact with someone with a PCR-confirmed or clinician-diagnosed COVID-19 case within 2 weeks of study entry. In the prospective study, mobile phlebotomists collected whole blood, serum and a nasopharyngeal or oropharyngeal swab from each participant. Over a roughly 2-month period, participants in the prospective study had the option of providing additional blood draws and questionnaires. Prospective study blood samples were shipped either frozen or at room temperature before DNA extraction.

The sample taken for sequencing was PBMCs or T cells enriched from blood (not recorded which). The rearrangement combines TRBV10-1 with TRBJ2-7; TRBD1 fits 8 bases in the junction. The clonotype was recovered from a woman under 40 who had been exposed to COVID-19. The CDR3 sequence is CASSQQDRGGQYF. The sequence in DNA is TGCGCCAGCAGCCAACAAGACAGGGGAGGGCAGTACTTC.